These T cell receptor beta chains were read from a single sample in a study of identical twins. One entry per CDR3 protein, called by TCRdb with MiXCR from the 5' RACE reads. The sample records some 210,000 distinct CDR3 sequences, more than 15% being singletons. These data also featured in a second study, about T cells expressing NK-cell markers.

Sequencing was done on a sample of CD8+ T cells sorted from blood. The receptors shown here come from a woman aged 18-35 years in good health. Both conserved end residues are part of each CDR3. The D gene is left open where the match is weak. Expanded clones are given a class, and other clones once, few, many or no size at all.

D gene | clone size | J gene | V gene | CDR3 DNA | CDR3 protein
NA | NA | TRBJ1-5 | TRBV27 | TGTGCCAGCGGTATCGCTGGGGATCAGCCCCAGCATTTT | CASGIAGDQPQHF
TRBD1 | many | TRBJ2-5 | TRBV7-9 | TGTGCCAGCAGCTTAAGGGGACAGATCCAAGAGACCCAGTACTTC | CASSLRGQIQETQYF
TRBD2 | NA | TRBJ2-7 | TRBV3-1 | TGTGCCAGCAGCCTCCGGGGGGAAGGGCGCGAGCAGTACTTC | CASSLRGEGREQYF
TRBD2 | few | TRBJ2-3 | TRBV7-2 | TGTGCCAGCAGCAATCTAGCGGGCGGCACAGATACGCAGTATTTT | CASSNLAGGTDTQYF
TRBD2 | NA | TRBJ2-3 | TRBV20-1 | TGCAGTGCTGGCCAGACTAGCGGAAGCACAGATACGCAGTATTTT | CSAGQTSGSTDTQYF
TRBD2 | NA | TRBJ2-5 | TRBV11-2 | TGTGCCAGCAGCTCCGGGGGGTTAGAGACCCAGTACTTC | CASSSGGLETQYF
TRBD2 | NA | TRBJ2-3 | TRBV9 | TGTGCCAGCAGCGTGGCGGGGGACACAGATACGCAGTATTTT | CASSVAGDTDTQYF
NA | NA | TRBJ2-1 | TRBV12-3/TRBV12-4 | TGTGCCAGCAGTGATTTGGGGGGGCGGTTCTTC | CASSDLGGRFF
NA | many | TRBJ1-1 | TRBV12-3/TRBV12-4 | TGTGCCAGCAGTTTGGGGACGACAGTTGAAGCTTTCTTT | CASSLGTTVEAFF
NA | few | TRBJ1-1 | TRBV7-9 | TGTGCCAGCAGCTTTGAGGGCAGGCGTGCCACTGAAGCTTTCTTT | CASSFEGRRATEAFF
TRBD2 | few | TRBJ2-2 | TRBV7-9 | TGTGCCAGCAGCTTAGCTCTAGCGGCGAACACCGGGGAGCTGTTTTTT | CASSLALAANTGELFF
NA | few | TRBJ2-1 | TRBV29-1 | TGCAGCTTATTTCCAGGGAGCAATGAGCAGTTCTTC | CSLFPGSNEQFF
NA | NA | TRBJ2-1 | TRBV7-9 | TGTGCCAGCAGCCCCAATCCGGGATCTCGAGTCAATGAGCAGTTCTTC | CASSPNPGSRVNEQFF
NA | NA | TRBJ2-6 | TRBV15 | TGTGCCACCAGCAGAACAGGGCGGGGGGCCAACGTCCTGACTTTC | CATSRTGRGANVLTF
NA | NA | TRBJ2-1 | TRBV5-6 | TGTGCCAGCAGCTTGAGGTCCCCCTCAATGTTCTTC | CASSLRSPSMFF
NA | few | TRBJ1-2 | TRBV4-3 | TGCGCCAGCAGCCAAGTCGGGCGTTACGGCTACACCTTC | CASSQVGRYGYTF
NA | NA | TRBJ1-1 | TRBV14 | TGTGCCAGCAGCGCCGCAGGGGCGGGAAACCAGGCTTTCTTT | CASSAAGAGNQAFF
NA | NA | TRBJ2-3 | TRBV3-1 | TGTGCCAGCAGCTCGCTGGGGTCGATGACAGATACGCAGTATTTT | CASSSLGSMTDTQYF
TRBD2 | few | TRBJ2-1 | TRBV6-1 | TGTGCCAGCAGAGACAGCGGGGGGGCGTACAATGAGCAGTTCTTC | CASRDSGGAYNEQFF
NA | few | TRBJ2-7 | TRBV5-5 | TGTGCCAGCAGCTCCCCCCCCGGCTACGAGCAGTACTTC | CASSSPPGYEQYF
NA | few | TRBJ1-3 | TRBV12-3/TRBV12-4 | TGTGCCAGCGATCAAGCTTACGGAAACACCATATATTTT | CASDQAYGNTIYF
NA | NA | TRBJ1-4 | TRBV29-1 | TGCAGCGTTGAAGAACCTACGTCCGCAACTAATGAAAAACTGTTTTTT | CSVEEPTSATNEKLFF
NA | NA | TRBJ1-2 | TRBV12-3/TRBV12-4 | TGTGCCAGCAGTCAAAGCGCGGGCAGGGAGGCCACCTTC | CASSQSAGREATF
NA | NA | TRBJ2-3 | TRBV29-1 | TGCAGCGCCGGACGGGGGCTGATGGGCACAGATACGCAGTATTTT | CSAGRGLMGTDTQYF
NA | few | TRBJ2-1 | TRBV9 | TGTGCCAGCAGCCCTCGGACTGGGTCTAATGAGCAGTTCTTC | CASSPRTGSNEQFF
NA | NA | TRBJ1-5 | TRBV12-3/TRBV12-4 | TGTGCCAGCAGTGAGCGACCCAATCAGCCCCAGCATTTT | CASSERPNQPQHF
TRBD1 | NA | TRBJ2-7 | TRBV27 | TGTGCCAGCAGTTATCGACAGGGGGCCTACGAGCAGTACTTC | CASSYRQGAYEQYF
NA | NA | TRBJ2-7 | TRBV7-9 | TGTGCCAGCAGCTTATTTGTGCGAGGGCAGTACGAGCAGTACTTC | CASSLFVRGQYEQYF
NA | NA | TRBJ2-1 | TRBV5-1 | TGCGCCAGCACCGGGTCCCCTTCCTACAATGAGCAGTTCTTC | CASTGSPSYNEQFF
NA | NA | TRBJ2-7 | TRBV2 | TGTGCCAACCAGGGAGGTGACGAGCAGTACTTC | CANQGGDEQYF
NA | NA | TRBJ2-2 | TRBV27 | TGTGCCAGCAGTTCCCGACAGTACACCGGGGAGCTGTTTTTT | CASSSRQYTGELFF
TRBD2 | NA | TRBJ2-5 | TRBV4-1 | TGCGCCAGCAGCCCCTCGACTAGCGGACAAGAGACCCAGTACTTC | CASSPSTSGQETQYF
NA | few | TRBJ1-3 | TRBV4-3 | TGCGCCAGCAGCCTCACAGGACAGATAGGAAACACCATATATTTT | CASSLTGQIGNTIYF
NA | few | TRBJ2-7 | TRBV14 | TGTGCCAGCAGCCGGTTCTACGAGCAGTACTTC | CASSRFYEQYF
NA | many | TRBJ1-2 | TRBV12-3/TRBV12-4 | TGTGCCAGCAGTTTACGGCCCGTTAACTATGGCTACACCTTC | CASSLRPVNYGYTF
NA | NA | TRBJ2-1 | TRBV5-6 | TGTGCCAGCAGCCCCCGGGCCCCAACCACGGATGAGCAGTTCTTC | CASSPRAPTTDEQFF
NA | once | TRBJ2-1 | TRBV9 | TGTGCCAGCAGCGTAGCTACGGGACCTGGAGGAGATGAGCAGTTCTTC | CASSVATGPGGDEQFF
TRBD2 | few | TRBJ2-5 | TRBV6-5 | TGTGCCAGCAGTTTATCAGCGGGGGGGGAGACCCAGTACTTC | CASSLSAGGETQYF
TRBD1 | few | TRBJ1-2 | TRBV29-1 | TGCAGCGCTAAGACAGGGGGCGCTTATGGCTACACCTTC | CSAKTGGAYGYTF
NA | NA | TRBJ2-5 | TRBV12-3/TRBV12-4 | TGTGCCAGCAGTTATTTCGGGAGTAACCCGGGAGAGACCCAGTACTTC | CASSYFGSNPGETQYF
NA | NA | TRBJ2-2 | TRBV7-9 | TGTGCCAGCAGCTCGACACCGGGACAAGCTATCGGGGAGCTGTTTTTT | CASSSTPGQAIGELFF
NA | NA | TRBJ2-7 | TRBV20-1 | TGCAGTGCTAGAGTTGAAACAGCTCAAGTCTTTTCCTACGAGCAGTACTTC | CSARVETAQVFSYEQYF
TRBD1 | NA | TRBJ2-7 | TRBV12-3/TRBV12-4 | TGTGCCAGCAGTGCCCAGGGACAGGGAGCCTACGAGCAGTACTTC | CASSAQGQGAYEQYF
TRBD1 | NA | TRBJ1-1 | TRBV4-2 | TGTGCCAGCAGCCCTCCGGGACAGGGGCTTTTCTTT | CASSPPGQGLFF
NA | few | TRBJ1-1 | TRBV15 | TGTGCCACCAGCAGAGTGGACACTGAAGCTTTCTTT | CATSRVDTEAFF
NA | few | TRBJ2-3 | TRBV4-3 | TGCGCCAGCAGCCCGGGGGCTAGCGATTTCACAGATACGCAGTATTTT | CASSPGASDFTDTQYF
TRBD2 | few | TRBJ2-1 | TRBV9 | TGTGCCAGCAGCCCGCCCCTAGCGGGAGGCGGTGAGCAGTTCTTC | CASSPPLAGGGEQFF
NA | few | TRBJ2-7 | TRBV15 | TGTGCCACCAGCAGCTTCATGGCCCTCGAGCAGTACTTC | CATSSFMALEQYF